Listed below are T cell receptor beta chains from one sample, sequenced in a study of CD8 T cells in ankylosing spondylitis. TCRdb passed the 5' RACE reads through MiXCR, listing each CDR3 protein once. Of approximately 300,000 distinct CDR3 sequences in the sample, about 20% were seen once. The material sequenced was blood, either unsorted or a sorted T cell fraction (not recorded which). All receptors come from a male donor with ankylosing spondylitis or in good health (not recorded which). CDR3s include the opening cysteine and the closing phenylalanine or tryptophan. A D gene is named only where the DNA matches it firmly. The listing skips clone size in some rows; elsewhere it reads once, few, many or a size class.

v_gene,d_gene,j_gene,abundance,CDR3aa,CDR3nt
TRBV3-1,TRBD1,TRBJ1-6,many,CASSRETGTNSPLHF,TGTGCCAGCAGCCGAGAGACAGGGACTAATTCACCCCTCCACTTT
TRBV5-1,TRBD1,TRBJ2-5,NA,CASSSGPGQLQETQYF,TGCGCCAGCAGCTCGGGGCCGGGACAGCTACAAGAGACCCAGTACTTC
TRBV10-3,NA,TRBJ2-1,NA,CAISDPGLPHNEQFF,TGTGCCATCAGTGATCCGGGGCTACCCCACAATGAGCAGTTCTTC
TRBV7-9,NA,TRBJ2-1,NA,CASSLVSLSNEQFF,TGTGCCAGCAGCTTAGTGTCTCTCTCCAATGAGCAGTTCTTC
TRBV6-1,TRBD2,TRBJ2-3,many,CASSLAGARDTQYF,TGTGCCAGCAGTCTAGCGGGAGCGAGGGATACGCAGTATTTT
TRBV3-1,TRBD2,TRBJ2-3,few,CASSQGTSGTDTQYF,TGTGCCAGCAGCCAAGGGACTAGCGGGACAGATACGCAGTATTTT
TRBV29-1,TRBD1,TRBJ1-3,NA,CSTRTGTNSGNTIYF,TGCAGCACGAGGACAGGGACGAACTCTGGAAACACCATATATTTT
TRBV3-1,NA,TRBJ2-5,few,CASSQEIGTKTQYF,TGTGCCAGCAGCCAAGAGATAGGGACAAAGACCCAGTACTTC
TRBV12-3/TRBV12-4,NA,TRBJ2-1,many,CASIRWGNEQFF,TGTGCCAGCATCAGGTGGGGGAATGAGCAGTTCTTC
TRBV6-2/TRBV6-3,NA,TRBJ2-2,few,CASTFLGGNTGELFF,TGTGCCAGCACCTTCCTTGGGGGCAACACCGGGGAGCTGTTTTTT
TRBV18,TRBD2,TRBJ2-5,few,CASSPASGRLQETQYF,TGTGCCAGCTCACCTGCTAGCGGGAGGTTACAAGAGACCCAGTACTTC
TRBV20-1,NA,TRBJ2-1,many,CSAPTYNEQFF,TGCAGTGCTCCGACCTACAATGAGCAGTTCTTC
TRBV5-6,NA,TRBJ2-3,NA,CASSLMTALGRTDTQYF,TGTGCCAGCAGCTTGATGACAGCCTTGGGACGCACAGATACGCAGTATTTT
TRBV12-3/TRBV12-4,NA,TRBJ1-2,few,CASSLYSANYGYTF,TGTGCCAGCAGTTTGTACAGTGCCAACTATGGCTACACCTTC
TRBV20-1,TRBD2,TRBJ2-5,few,CSARAGTRHETQYF,TGCAGTGCTAGAGCTGGGACTAGACACGAGACCCAGTACTTC
TRBV3-1,NA,TRBJ1-2,few,CASSQDSSVGNYGYTF,TGTGCCAGCAGCCAAGACTCGTCGGTAGGGAACTATGGCTACACCTTC
TRBV15,NA,TRBJ1-3,NA,CATSRETAIGNTIYF,TGTGCCACCAGCAGAGAGACAGCCATAGGAAACACCATATATTTT
TRBV20-1,TRBD2,TRBJ2-5,NA,CSATDRGRGGPETQYF,TGCAGTGCCACCGATAGGGGACGGGGGGGCCCCGAGACCCAGTACTTC
TRBV5-1,TRBD2,TRBJ2-1,few,CASSLARDYYNEQFF,TGCGCCAGCAGCTTGGCGCGGGACTATTACAATGAGCAGTTCTTC
TRBV6-1,NA,TRBJ1-6,NA,CASSEVWSSYNSPLHF,TGTGCCAGCAGTGAAGTGTGGAGCTCCTATAATTCACCCCTCCACTTT
TRBV5-1,NA,TRBJ2-1,many,CASSLGPSRYNEQFF,TGCGCCAGCAGCTTGGGGCCTAGCAGATACAATGAGCAGTTCTTC
TRBV7-9,TRBD1,TRBJ2-1,NA,CASSSGTGYNEQFF,TGTGCCAGCAGCTCCGGGACAGGATACAATGAGCAGTTCTTC
TRBV4-1,NA,TRBJ1-2,few,CASSQSGTEGYGYTF,TGCGCCAGCAGCCAATCCGGGACTGAAGGTTATGGCTACACCTTC
TRBV10-3,TRBD1,TRBJ1-5,few,CAISDGQGAQPQHF,TGTGCCATCAGTGACGGACAGGGGGCACAGCCCCAGCATTTT
TRBV29-1,NA,TRBJ2-3,many,CSGRGADTQYF,TGCAGCGGGCGAGGGGCAGATACGCAGTATTTT
TRBV9,NA,TRBJ2-1,many,CASSVGPLRWPHEQFF,TGTGCCAGCAGCGTAGGCCCACTTCGGTGGCCCCACGAGCAGTTCTTC
TRBV12-3/TRBV12-4,TRBD1,TRBJ2-3,NA,CASSFGATGGSTDTQYF,TGTGCCAGCAGTTTCGGGGCAACAGGGGGCTCCACAGATACGCAGTATTTT
TRBV24-1,NA,TRBJ2-2,few,CATSGEAGLNTGELFF,TGTGCCACCAGTGGTGAGGCAGGGCTGAACACCGGGGAGCTGTTTTTT
TRBV29-1,NA,TRBJ2-5,many,CSGRQLRQETQYF,TGCAGCGGACGACAGTTACGACAAGAGACCCAGTACTTC
TRBV9,NA,TRBJ2-3,many,CASSPRTGQDTQYF,TGTGCCAGCAGCCCCCGGACGGGACAAGATACGCAGTATTTT
TRBV12-3/TRBV12-4,NA,TRBJ2-3,few,CASRGPPFTDTQYF,TGTGCCAGCAGGGGGCCTCCCTTCACAGATACGCAGTATTTT
TRBV10-3,NA,TRBJ1-5,few,CAISEGRGGNQPQHF,TGTGCCATCAGTGAAGGCAGGGGTGGCAATCAGCCCCAGCATTTT
TRBV12-3/TRBV12-4,NA,TRBJ1-2,few,CASSLASLPVGHGYTF,TGTGCCAGCAGTTTAGCGTCTCTCCCCGTAGGGCATGGCTACACCTTC
TRBV7-2,NA,TRBJ1-2,NA,CASSPSSWNYGYTF,TGTGCCAGCAGCCCAAGTTCTTGGAACTATGGCTACACCTTC
TRBV27,NA,TRBJ2-1,once,CASSLSLGASEQFF,TGTGCCAGCAGTTTATCGCTAGGGGCTAGTGAGCAGTTCTTC
TRBV28,NA,TRBJ1-2,few,CAIDSYYGYTF,TGTGCCATCGACAGCTACTATGGCTACACCTTC
TRBV12-3/TRBV12-4,TRBD1,TRBJ1-1,NA,CASSLRGRLTEAFF,TGTGCCAGCAGTTTGAGGGGGCGCTTAACTGAAGCTTTCTTT
TRBV19,NA,TRBJ1-5,few,CASSIGSPFGQPQHF,TGTGCCAGTAGTATCGGCTCCCCGTTTGGGCAGCCCCAGCATTTT
TRBV7-8,NA,TRBJ2-5,few,CASSPGTWPAFYEETQYF,TGTGCCAGCAGCCCCGGGACGTGGCCTGCATTTTATGAAGAGACCCAGTACTTC
TRBV6-5,NA,TRBJ2-3,NA,CASSPSENTQYF,TGTGCCAGCAGTCCGTCGGAGAATACGCAGTATTTT
TRBV6-1,TRBD1,TRBJ2-5,few,CASSADRLQETQYF,TGTGCCAGCAGTGCGGACAGGCTTCAAGAGACCCAGTACTTC
TRBV6-5,NA,TRBJ1-5,NA,CASSYKIQGQGNQPQHF,TGTGCCAGCAGTTACAAAATCCAAGGGCAGGGCAATCAGCCCCAGCATTTT
TRBV3-1,NA,TRBJ1-1,NA,CAGSHNEIAFF,TGTGCCGGCAGCCATAATGAGATCGCTTTCTTT
TRBV7-7,TRBD1,TRBJ2-1,many,CASSPGTETGEQFF,TGTGCCAGCAGCCCCGGGACAGAAACGGGTGAGCAGTTCTTC
TRBV5-1,NA,TRBJ2-6,NA,CASSFLPGEGSGANVLTF,TGCGCCAGCAGCTTTTTGCCAGGGGAGGGTTCTGGGGCCAACGTCCTGACTTTC
TRBV27,NA,TRBJ2-6,NA,CASSLSMRVPRRGANVLTF,TGTGCCAGCAGTTTATCGATGAGGGTTCCAAGGCGGGGGGCCAACGTCCTGACTTTC
TRBV20-1,TRBD1,TRBJ1-5,NA,CSAREEQGARGNQPQHF,TGCAGTGCTAGAGAGGAACAGGGGGCGCGCGGCAATCAGCCCCAGCATTTT